The subject of this entry is one T cell receptor beta chain. The sample belongs to a study of T-cell reconstitution after alpha-beta-depleted transplantation in children. TCRbeta library preparation incorporated unique molecular identifiers. TCRdb reanalysed the PCR reads using MiXCR and keeps one entry per CDR3 protein. The sample lists over 200,000 distinct CDR3 sequences; around 10% were seen once. V dropped 0 bases and J dropped 6; count of bases not matched to a gene: 10. CDR1 and CDR2 (germline): SGHRS, YFSETQ. CDR3 length: 18 amino acids. This sample comprised PBMCs from the stem cell graft donor, obtained from the stem cell graft. This TCR was recovered from a human donor who donated a stem cell graft to a child with acute lymphoblastic leukemia. The chain is built from TRBV5-1 and TRBJ2-1; 12 nucleotides agree with TRBD2. DNA for the CDR3: TGCGCCAGCAGCTTGGGACTAGCGGGGGTTACCCGGGGCAATGAGCAGTTCTTC. This sequence encodes CASSLGLAGVTRGNEQFF.